This is a list of T cell receptor beta chains from one sample in a study of T cell repertoires in cytomegalovirus infection. MiXCR, run by TCRdb on the reads, gives a single entry per CDR3 protein. Of approximately 130,000 distinct CDR3 sequences detected, 20% to 30% appear once; the ten largest clones hold roughly 35%. Which antigens these TCRs recognize remains unknown. The sequenced material came from PBMCs, sequenced either directly or after in vitro stimulation (not recorded which). The receptors shown here come from a human donor in good health (CMV status not recorded). Some clones in this sample may be carry-over from other donors' samples. Each CDR3 is given with its conserved first and last residue. Each record gives: CDR3 DNA, CDR3 protein, J gene, V gene, D gene, clone size. A D gene is named only where the DNA matches it firmly. Rows give clone size only sometimes, using once, few, many, or a class for an expanded clone.

CDR3nt: TGTGCCAGTAATGTAGGAGATAACACTGAAGCTTTCTTT
CDR3aa: CASNVGDNTEAFF
j_gene: TRBJ1-1
v_gene: TRBV19
d_gene: -
abundance: -

CDR3nt: TGTGCCAGCAGCTTAAATGGGGGGCGGACCTACAATGAGCAGTTCTTC
CDR3aa: CASSLNGGRTYNEQFF
j_gene: TRBJ2-1
v_gene: TRBV7-2
d_gene: -
abundance: many

CDR3nt: TGTGCCAGCGCCTTCGGGGGTGGACAGCCCCAGCATTTT
CDR3aa: CASAFGGGQPQHF
j_gene: TRBJ1-5
v_gene: TRBV12-3/TRBV12-4
d_gene: -
abundance: -

CDR3nt: TGTGCCAGCAGTTCTCTGCGGGATAGCACAGATACGCAGTATTTT
CDR3aa: CASSSLRDSTDTQYF
j_gene: TRBJ2-3
v_gene: TRBV11-2
d_gene: -
abundance: many

CDR3nt: TGTGCCAGCAGTCGGGGGACAGGGAACATCGGCTACAATGAGCAGTTCTTC
CDR3aa: CASSRGTGNIGYNEQFF
j_gene: TRBJ2-1
v_gene: TRBV6-6
d_gene: TRBD1
abundance: -

CDR3nt: TGTGCCAGCAGCTCCTCTGAAAGCGGGGGAAACAATGAGCAGTTCTTC
CDR3aa: CASSSSESGGNNEQFF
j_gene: TRBJ2-1
v_gene: TRBV11-2
d_gene: TRBD2
abundance: -

CDR3nt: TGTGCCAGCAGCCCAGAATGGCGTGGCGGGGAGCTGTTTTTT
CDR3aa: CASSPEWRGGELFF
j_gene: TRBJ2-2
v_gene: TRBV6-2/TRBV6-3
d_gene: -
abundance: many

CDR3nt: TGTGCCAGCAGTTTAAAGGGGGCGGACCAGCCCCAGCATTTT
CDR3aa: CASSLKGADQPQHF
j_gene: TRBJ1-5
v_gene: TRBV27
d_gene: TRBD1
abundance: few

CDR3nt: TGTGCCAGCAGCTTAACCTCCTACGAGCAGTACTTC
CDR3aa: CASSLTSYEQYF
j_gene: TRBJ2-7
v_gene: TRBV7-2
d_gene: -
abundance: few

CDR3nt: TGTGCCAGCAGTTTTAGCGGGAGAGATACAGATACGCAGTATTTT
CDR3aa: CASSFSGRDTDTQYF
j_gene: TRBJ2-3
v_gene: TRBV6-6
d_gene: TRBD2
abundance: -

CDR3nt: TGTGCCAGTAACCCGACAGGGACGGAGCAGCCCCAGCATTTT
CDR3aa: CASNPTGTEQPQHF
j_gene: TRBJ1-5
v_gene: TRBV19
d_gene: TRBD1
abundance: -

CDR3nt: TGCGCCAGCAGCCTAGGGGAGGGGGATAGCAATCAGCCCCAGCATTTT
CDR3aa: CASSLGEGDSNQPQHF
j_gene: TRBJ1-5
v_gene: TRBV5-1
d_gene: -
abundance: few

CDR3nt: TGTGCCAGCAGCATTAGCGGGAGCACCTACAATGAGCAGTTCTTC
CDR3aa: CASSISGSTYNEQFF
j_gene: TRBJ2-1
v_gene: TRBV7-9
d_gene: TRBD2
abundance: few

CDR3nt: TGTGCCAGCAGCTTAGATTCCACGGAGTTCTTC
CDR3aa: CASSLDSTEFF
j_gene: TRBJ2-1
v_gene: TRBV11-3
d_gene: -
abundance: many

CDR3nt: TGTGCCAGCAGTGGGACTAGCGGGAGCGGAGCCCAGTACTTC
CDR3aa: CASSGTSGSGAQYF
j_gene: TRBJ2-5
v_gene: TRBV7-6
d_gene: TRBD2
abundance: few

CDR3nt: TGTGCCAGCAGCTTAGTGGGCAGCCGGACGGTCCATGGCTACACCTTC
CDR3aa: CASSLVGSRTVHGYTF
j_gene: TRBJ1-2
v_gene: TRBV7-8
d_gene: -
abundance: -

CDR3nt: TGTGCCACCAGCGAATACAATCAGCCCCAGCATTTT
CDR3aa: CATSEYNQPQHF
j_gene: TRBJ1-5
v_gene: TRBV24-1
d_gene: -
abundance: -

CDR3nt: TGCAGCGTTAACAGGGGCAGGGGCTATGGCTACACCTTC
CDR3aa: CSVNRGRGYGYTF
j_gene: TRBJ1-2
v_gene: TRBV29-1
d_gene: TRBD1
abundance: -

CDR3nt: TGTGCCAGCAGTGGAGCTCTCCCCCAGCATTTT
CDR3aa: CASSGALPQHF
j_gene: TRBJ1-5
v_gene: TRBV12-3/TRBV12-4
d_gene: -
abundance: -

CDR3nt: TGCAGTGCTAGAGCCCAGGGGAAAGCCTACGAGCAGTACTTC
CDR3aa: CSARAQGKAYEQYF
j_gene: TRBJ2-7
v_gene: TRBV20-1
d_gene: -
abundance: few

CDR3nt: TGTGCCAGCAGTTATAAGGGAGGGATCACTGAAGCTTTCTTT
CDR3aa: CASSYKGGITEAFF
j_gene: TRBJ1-1
v_gene: TRBV6-2/TRBV6-3
d_gene: -
abundance: -

CDR3nt: TGTGCCAGCAGTTACGGAGGGGGGCTAGCGGGCCTCTCCTACAATGAGCAGTTCTTC
CDR3aa: CASSYGGGLAGLSYNEQFF
j_gene: TRBJ2-1
v_gene: TRBV6-2/TRBV6-3
d_gene: TRBD2
abundance: -

CDR3nt: TGTGCCAGTAGTATCCTGACCTCTGGGGCCAACGTCCTGACTTTC
CDR3aa: CASSILTSGANVLTF
j_gene: TRBJ2-6
v_gene: TRBV19
d_gene: -
abundance: few

CDR3nt: TGTGCCAGTAGTCGCGGGGGGGGGGGGACAGATACGCAGTATTTT
CDR3aa: CASSRGGGGTDTQYF
j_gene: TRBJ2-3
v_gene: TRBV19
d_gene: TRBD2
abundance: -

CDR3nt: TGTGCCAGCAGTTACATGGACAATGAGCAGTTCTTC
CDR3aa: CASSYMDNEQFF
j_gene: TRBJ2-1
v_gene: TRBV6-2/TRBV6-3
d_gene: -
abundance: few

CDR3nt: TGTGCCAGCAGTTACTATATATCGGGAGGGCCAGAAGCGGAGACCCAGTACTTC
CDR3aa: CASSYYISGGPEAETQYF
j_gene: TRBJ2-5
v_gene: TRBV6-2/TRBV6-3
d_gene: TRBD2
abundance: -

CDR3nt: TGTGCCAGCAGCGTATTGGGGCGGGGGACAACCTACAATGAGCAGTTCTTC
CDR3aa: CASSVLGRGTTYNEQFF
j_gene: TRBJ2-1
v_gene: TRBV9
d_gene: -
abundance: -

CDR3nt: TGTGCCAGCAGCTCTCATCAGGCAGCTAACACTGAAGCTTTCTTT
CDR3aa: CASSSHQAANTEAFF
j_gene: TRBJ1-1
v_gene: TRBV7-8
d_gene: -
abundance: few

CDR3nt: TGTGCCAGCAGTACTAGCGGGAGGGGGGTCGGTACGCAGTATTTT
CDR3aa: CASSTSGRGVGTQYF
j_gene: TRBJ2-3
v_gene: TRBV6-1
d_gene: TRBD2
abundance: few

CDR3nt: TGTGCCAGCTCACCCGGGACTAGCGGGATGAGCGAGCAGTTCTTC
CDR3aa: CASSPGTSGMSEQFF
j_gene: TRBJ2-1
v_gene: TRBV18
d_gene: TRBD2
abundance: few

CDR3nt: TGTGCCAGCTCACCATCCGGGGGAGGGGGGCAGCCCCAGCATTTT
CDR3aa: CASSPSGGGGQPQHF
j_gene: TRBJ1-5
v_gene: TRBV18
d_gene: -
abundance: -

CDR3nt: TGTGCCGGACGGTGGACAGGGCTCACTGAAGCTTTCTTT
CDR3aa: CAGRWTGLTEAFF
j_gene: TRBJ1-1
v_gene: TRBV30
d_gene: TRBD1
abundance: few

CDR3nt: TGTGCCAGTACCCCCACCCCGGGGGGCAGCACAGATACGCAGTATTTT
CDR3aa: CASTPTPGGSTDTQYF
j_gene: TRBJ2-3
v_gene: TRBV19
d_gene: -
abundance: -

CDR3nt: TGTGCCAGCAGCAATAGCGGGAGCGCAGACGAGCAGTACTTC
CDR3aa: CASSNSGSADEQYF
j_gene: TRBJ2-7
v_gene: TRBV7-2
d_gene: TRBD2
abundance: many

CDR3nt: TGTGCCAGCAGCGTAGTAATGGACACCCTGAACACTGAAGCTTTCTTT
CDR3aa: CASSVVMDTLNTEAFF
j_gene: TRBJ1-1
v_gene: TRBV9
d_gene: -
abundance: -

CDR3nt: TGTGCCAGCAGCCAAGGGGGCCGACAGTTTGATTTT
CDR3aa: CASSQGGRQFDF
j_gene: TRBJ2-3
v_gene: TRBV14
d_gene: -
abundance: -

CDR3nt: TGTGCCAGCAGCGTAACAGGACGGGAAAAACTGTTTTTT
CDR3aa: CASSVTGREKLFF
j_gene: TRBJ1-4
v_gene: TRBV11-2
d_gene: -
abundance: -

CDR3nt: TGTGCCAGCAGTTACGCAGGGGGCACTGAAGCTTTCTTT
CDR3aa: CASSYAGGTEAFF
j_gene: TRBJ1-1
v_gene: TRBV6-2/TRBV6-3
d_gene: TRBD1
abundance: few

CDR3nt: TGTGCCAGCAGTTACGACGCACAGGGGAATGGCTACACCTTC
CDR3aa: CASSYDAQGNGYTF
j_gene: TRBJ1-2
v_gene: TRBV6-5
d_gene: TRBD1
abundance: -

CDR3nt: TGTGCCAGCAGCTTAAAAGTTGCTCAGCCCCAGCATTTT
CDR3aa: CASSLKVAQPQHF
j_gene: TRBJ1-5
v_gene: TRBV11-2
d_gene: -
abundance: many

CDR3nt: TGTGCCAGCACCTTTGAGAACACAGATACGCAGTATTTT
CDR3aa: CASTFENTDTQYF
j_gene: TRBJ2-3
v_gene: TRBV5-4
d_gene: -
abundance: -

CDR3nt: TGCAGCTTCTCCCCCTCGGGGCAGTCAAATTCACCCCTCCACTTT
CDR3aa: CSFSPSGQSNSPLHF
j_gene: TRBJ1-6
v_gene: TRBV29-1
d_gene: -
abundance: -

CDR3nt: TGTGCCAGTCGGGGGGGAAGGCTTCAGCCCCAGCATTTT
CDR3aa: CASRGGRLQPQHF
j_gene: TRBJ1-5
v_gene: TRBV19
d_gene: -
abundance: -

CDR3nt: TGCGCCAGCAGCTCCCCTACACAGGGAGGTGGCTACACCTTC
CDR3aa: CASSSPTQGGGYTF
j_gene: TRBJ1-2
v_gene: TRBV4-1
d_gene: -
abundance: -

CDR3nt: TGTGCCAGCAGCTTATTCACTTTCTCGAGCTCCTACAATGAGCAGTTCTTC
CDR3aa: CASSLFTFSSSYNEQFF
j_gene: TRBJ2-1
v_gene: TRBV7-2
d_gene: -
abundance: many

CDR3nt: TGTGCCAGTAGGGCGGATTACAATGAGCAGTTCTTC
CDR3aa: CASRADYNEQFF
j_gene: TRBJ2-1
v_gene: TRBV19
d_gene: -
abundance: few